The sequence of this T cell receptor (beta chain) was determined in a study of cytomegalovirus exposure and HLA in healthy donors. Study results and caveats: Apparent HLA restriction characterized most CMV-associated TCR beta chains in a later analysis.

About this clone: Its antigen is undetermined.

The PCR contained 60 Vbeta and 13 Jbeta primers. The repertoire was sequenced with immunoSEQ multiplex PCR; TCRdb's copy has only in-frame clones and lacks some. The table lists 200,000 or so clones. The length of the CDR3 is 15 residues. The germline gives CDR1 MDHEN, CDR2 SYDVKM. V lost 3 bases to trimming and J lost 5 bases, with 13 bases between them. This clonotype was sampled from a girl aged 2 to 10 in good health and CMV-seropositive. The sample taken for sequencing was PBMCs. The rearrangement uses TRBV28 and TRBJ1-4; no definite D call. The CDR3 here is CASSFWRSFNEKLFF. The CDR3 DNA sequence: TGTGCCAGCAGTTTCTGGCGGAGCTTCAATGAAAAACTGTTTTTT.